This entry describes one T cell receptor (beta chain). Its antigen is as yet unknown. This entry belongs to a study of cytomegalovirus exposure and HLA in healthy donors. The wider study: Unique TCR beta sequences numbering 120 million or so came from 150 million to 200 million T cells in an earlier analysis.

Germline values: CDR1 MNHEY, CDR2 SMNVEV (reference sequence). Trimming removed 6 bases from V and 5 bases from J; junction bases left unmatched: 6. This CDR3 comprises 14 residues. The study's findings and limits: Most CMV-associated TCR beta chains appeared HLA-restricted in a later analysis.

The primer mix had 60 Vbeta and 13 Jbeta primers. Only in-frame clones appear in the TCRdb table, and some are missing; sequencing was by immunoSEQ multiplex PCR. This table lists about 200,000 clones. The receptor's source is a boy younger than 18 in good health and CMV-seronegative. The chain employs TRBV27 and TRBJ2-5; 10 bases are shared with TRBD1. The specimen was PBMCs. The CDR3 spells CASRGQGYRETQYF. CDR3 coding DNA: TGTGCCAGCAGGGGACAGGGGTATAGGGAGACCCAGTACTTC.